The present TCR beta chain was sequenced within a study of blood T cell repertoires in COVID-19. The CDR3 spans 17 residues. Trimming left V 1 base short and J 0 bases short, with 16 bases between. In germline, CDR1 is LNHDA, CDR2 SQIVND (reference sequence). Profiling relied on immunoSEQ multiplex PCR, and the TCRdb table lists in-frame clones only, not all of them. The sample holds under 200,000 clones, 70% to 90% seen once. This clonotype was sampled from a man aged 55 to 70 with active or convalescent COVID-19. The rearrangement links TRBV19 to TRBJ2-7; D call uncertain. The sample consisted of peripheral blood. The CDR3: CASSIVVAGITSYEQYF. For the CDR3, the DNA is TGTGCCAGTAGTATAGTGGTGGCAGGCATTACCTCCTACGAGCAGTACTTC. Full variable domain (outside the CDR3, taken from reference TRBV19 and TRBJ2-7): DGGITQSPKYLFRKEGQNVTLSCEQNLNHDAMYWYRQDPGQGLRLIYYSQIVNDFQKGDIAEGYSVSREKKESFPLTVTSAQKNPTAFYLCASSIVVAGITSYEQYFGPGTRLTVT.